These 9 T cell receptor beta chains originate from one sample sequenced in a study of blood T cell repertoires in COVID-19. Only in-frame clones appear in the TCRdb table, and some are missing; sequencing was by immunoSEQ multiplex PCR. The sample lists 250,000 to 300,000 clones, 70% to 90% occurring once. Material: peripheral blood. The receptors stem from an older woman with acute or convalescent COVID-19.

The CDR3 loop is CASSYPTSTGAGIYEQYF. The CDR3, as DNA: TGTGCCAGCAGTTACCCTACCTCGACAGGGGCCGGTATCTACGAGCAGTACTTC. V is TRBV6-2 or TRBV6-3 and J is TRBJ2-7, with 8 nucleotides matching TRBD1. CDR3 length equals 18 residues. The trim removed 2 bases at V and 3 bases at J, leaving 15 bases unmatched. Germline V gene lookup returns CDR1 MNHEY and CDR2 SVGEGT.

The chain carries TRBV12-3 or TRBV12-4 and TRBJ2-5; the match to TRBD2 covers 8 bases. The CDR3 has 13 amino acids. Trimming removed 3 bases from V and 10 bases from J; junction bases left unmatched: 7. The CDR3 region has the DNA TGTGCCAGCAGTTTTAAAGCCGGGGGGGACCAGTACTTC. This codes for CASSFKAGGDQYF.

The chain uses TRBV4-2 and TRBJ1-3; TRBD1 aligns across 9 bases. CDR1 is LGHNA and CDR2 is YNFKEQ in the germline V gene. With 5 bases clipped from V and 4 bases from J, the junction kept 12 bases outside the gene matches. The CDR3 loop spans 17 amino acids. The CDR3 nucleotides are TGTGCCAGCAGCTTAGAGGGGACAGGGTTGGGAGGAAACACCATATATTTT. Its translation is CASSLEGTGLGGNTIYF.

This clone was found once. V is TRBV27 and J is TRBJ1-1, with D possibly being TRBD1 (6 bases). The CDR3 length is 14 residues. Trimming shortened V by 6 bases and J by 11 bases, and 22 bases separated the two germline ends. Looked up from germline, CDR1 is MNHEY and CDR2 is SMNVEV (reference sequence). CDR3 amino acids: CASSTKGVGQPAFF. CDR3 bases: TGTGCCAGCAGCACAAAGGGGGTCGGACAGCCGGCTTTCTTT.

CDR3 sequence: CASSYSGGGGSYEQYF. DNA of the CDR3: TGTGCCAGCAGTTACTCGGGGGGAGGGGGCTCCTACGAGCAGTACTTC. The V gene is TRBV6-5, the J gene TRBJ2-7, with a weak D call TRBD2 (7 bases). Trimming pared 0 bases from V and 0 bases from J, leaving 12 bases between. The CDR3 contains 16 residues. CDR1 is MNHEY and CDR2 is SVGAGI in the germline V gene.

The chain joins TRBV18 to TRBJ1-1; D not certain. Trimming took off 6 bases at V and 4 bases at J, with 6 bases between the two ends. The germline V gene encodes CDR1 KGHSH and CDR2 LQKENI. The CDR3 is 11 residues long. The CDR3: CASSESTEAFF. The CDR3 DNA sequence: TGTGCCAGCTCCGAGTCCACTGAAGCTTTCTTT.

In its sample, this clone was seen once. This sequence joins TRBV14 and TRBJ2-3, with TRBD2 identical over 12 bases. From germline, CDR1 is SGHDN and CDR2 FVKESK. J lost 1 base, V lost 5 bases, and 7 bases had no gene match. This CDR3 is built from 17 residues. CDR3 in DNA: TGTGCCAGCAGCACTGCGACTAGCGGGAGAGGCACAGATACGCAGTATTTT. This gives the protein CASSTATSGRGTDTQYF.

This clone was seen just once. The chain has TRBV28 and TRBJ2-1; tentatively, D is TRBD1 (7 bases). The length of the CDR3 is 15 residues. V lost 3 bases and J lost 7, with 16 bases in between. Germline CDR1 and CDR2: MDHEN and SYDVKM. CDR3 sequence: CASSFGGGIRNEQFF. The CDR3 DNA sequence: TGTGCCAGCAGTTTTGGAGGGGGCATTCGGAATGAGCAGTTCTTC.

The V and J genes are TRBV29-1 and TRBJ2-7; a possible D gene is TRBD1 (6 bases). Germline V gene lookup returns CDR1 SQVTM and CDR2 ANQGSEA. Trimming took off 4 bases at V and 2 bases at J, with 12 bases between the two ends. The CDR3 loop spans 13 amino acids. CDR3: CSVATRGTYEQYF. DNA for the CDR3: TGCAGCGTTGCGACCAGGGGAACCTACGAGCAGTACTTC.